A selection of T cell receptor beta chains follows, all from one sample in a study of PD-1 blockade in classical Hodgkin lymphoma. Profiled with immunoSEQ multiplex PCR; TCRdb holds only in-frame clones, not every one. The sample has 12,000 or so clones, roughly 84% seen once. The sequencing here drew on CD8+ T cells from blood, taken at baseline. All receptors come from a human donor with classical Hodgkin lymphoma. Both conserved end residues are trimmed from each CDR3.

V: TRBV4-2
J: TRBJ1-4
CDR3: ASSQEWGNEKLF

V: TRBV2
J: TRBJ1-3
CDR3: ASSENFVSGSGNTIY

V: TRBV10-1
J: TRBJ2-1
CDR3: ASSELPTAGVPYNEQF

V: TRBV5-6
J: TRBJ1-3
CDR3: ASSPAGREVGNTIY

V: TRBV7-6
J: TRBJ2-3
CDR3: ASSLDPWGSTDTQY

V: TRBV19
J: TRBJ2-3
CDR3: ASSPDSRTQY

V: TRBV7-9
J: TRBJ1-1
CDR3: ASSLPTGDWAF

V: TRBV10-1
J: TRBJ1-1
CDR3: ANPDRQPNTEAF

V: TRBV14
J: TRBJ2-1
CDR3: ASSPGQGKDNEQF

V: TRBV29-1
J: TRBJ2-1
CDR3: SVDTSGRLDEQF

V: TRBV5-1
J: TRBJ1-1
CDR3: ASSFPKKSGTYDTEAF

V: TRBV19
J: TRBJ2-7
CDR3: ASSMGTGGNEQY

V: TRBV11-1
J: TRBJ2-5
CDR3: ASRDDSQETQY

V: TRBV6-5
J: TRBJ2-3
CDR3: ASSYKGLSTDTQY

V: TRBV5-4
J: TRBJ2-4
CDR3: ASSHGLAKNIQY

V: TRBV27
J: TRBJ2-7
CDR3: ASSFGQLYEQY

V: TRBV6-1
J: TRBJ2-5
CDR3: ASSDETQY

V: TRBV6-5
J: TRBJ1-5
CDR3: ASSRRQGTGQPQH

V: TRBV7-9
J: TRBJ2-1
CDR3: ASSSTSSNEQF

V: TRBV4-3
J: TRBJ2-1
CDR3: ASSQDWANNEQF

V: TRBV11-2
J: TRBJ2-1
CDR3: ASSLISSGYNEQF

V: TRBV30
J: TRBJ2-5
CDR3: AWEGGVETQY

V: TRBV7-6
J: TRBJ1-3
CDR3: ASSPSRGTGNTIY

V: TRBV27
J: TRBJ1-1
CDR3: ASSEKGLMNTEAF

V: TRBV4-1
J: TRBJ2-3
CDR3: ASSQDLREFMTDTQY

V: TRBV25-1
J: TRBJ1-2
CDR3: ASSEWGVDGYT

V: TRBV10-3
J: TRBJ1-1
CDR3: AISESTFEGYVTEAF